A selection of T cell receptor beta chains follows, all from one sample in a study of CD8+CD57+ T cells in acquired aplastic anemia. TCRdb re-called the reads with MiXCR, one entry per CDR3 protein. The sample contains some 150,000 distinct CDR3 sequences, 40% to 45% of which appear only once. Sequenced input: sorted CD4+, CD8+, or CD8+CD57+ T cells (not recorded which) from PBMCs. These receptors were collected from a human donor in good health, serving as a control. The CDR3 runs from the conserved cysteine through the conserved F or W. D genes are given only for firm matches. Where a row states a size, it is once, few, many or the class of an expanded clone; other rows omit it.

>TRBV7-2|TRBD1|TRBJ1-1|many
CASSSDRGRYTEAFF
TGTGCCAGCAGCTCCGACAGGGGTCGGTACACTGAAGCTTTCTTT
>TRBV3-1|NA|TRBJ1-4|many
CASSQDRGGKLFF
TGTGCCAGCAGCCAAGATCGGGGGGGAAAACTGTTTTTT
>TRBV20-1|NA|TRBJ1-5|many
CSANDRSNQPQHF
TGCAGTGCTAACGACAGAAGCAATCAGCCCCAGCATTTT
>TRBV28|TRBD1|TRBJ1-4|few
CASSDRGGSEKLFF
TGTGCCAGCAGTGACAGGGGAGGGAGCGAAAAACTGTTTTTT
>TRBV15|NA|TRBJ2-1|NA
CATSRDRKGKAGNEQFF
TGTGCCACCAGCAGAGATAGGAAGGGGAAAGCAGGCAATGAGCAGTTCTTC
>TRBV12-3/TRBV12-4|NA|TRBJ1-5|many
CASSFRQGGQPQHF
TGTGCCAGCAGTTTCCGGCAGGGCGGTCAGCCCCAGCATTTT
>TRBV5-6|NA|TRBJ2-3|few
CASSGLGGPTDTQYF
TGTGCCAGCAGCGGCCTGGGGGGACCCACAGATACGCAGTATTTT
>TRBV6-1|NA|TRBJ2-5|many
CASSGGAKETQYF
TGTGCCAGCAGTGGGGGGGCAAAAGAGACCCAGTACTTC
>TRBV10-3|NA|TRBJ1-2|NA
CAISESPGVQGYTF
TGTGCCATCAGTGAATCACCGGGAGTGCAGGGCTACACCTTC
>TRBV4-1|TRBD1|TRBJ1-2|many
CASSPGTGRNYGYTF
TGCGCCAGCAGCCCAGGGACAGGTCGTAACTATGGCTACACCTTC
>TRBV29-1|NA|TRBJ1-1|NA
CSVGLGEVGRYAFF
TGCAGCGTTGGCCTCGGGGAAGTCGGGAGATATGCTTTCTTT
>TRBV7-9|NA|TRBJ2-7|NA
CASSTSPSSYEQYF
TGTGCCAGCAGCACGTCGCCCAGCTCCTACGAGCAGTACTTC
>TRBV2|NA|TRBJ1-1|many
CASSVKGEAFF
TGTGCCAGCAGTGTAAAAGGGGAAGCTTTCTTT
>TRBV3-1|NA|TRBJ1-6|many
CASSSGGGYYSPLHF
TGTGCCAGCAGCTCAGGAGGAGGGTACTATTCACCCCTCCACTTT
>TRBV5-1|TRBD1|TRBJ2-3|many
CASSIHQGASTDTQYF
TGCGCCAGCAGCATACACCAGGGGGCGAGTACAGATACGCAGTATTTT
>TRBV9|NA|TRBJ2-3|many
CASSVEAPTTASTDTQYF
TGTGCCAGCAGCGTAGAGGCTCCAACGACAGCTAGCACAGATACGCAGTATTTT
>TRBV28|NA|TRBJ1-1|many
CASSLSAPTGAFF
TGTGCCAGCAGTTTGTCAGCTCCCACAGGAGCTTTCTTT
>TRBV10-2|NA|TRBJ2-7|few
CASSRSSYEQYF
TGCGCCAGCAGTAGGTCGTCCTACGAGCAGTACTTC
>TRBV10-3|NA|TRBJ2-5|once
CAISDSTETQYF
TGTGCCATCAGTGACAGCACAGAGACCCAGTACTTC
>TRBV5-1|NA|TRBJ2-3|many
CASSFVGVPDTQYF
TGCGCCAGCAGCTTCGTGGGGGTCCCAGATACGCAGTATTTT
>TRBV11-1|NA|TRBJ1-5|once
CASSLGTASSNQPQHF
TGTGCCAGCAGCTTAGGGACAGCAAGCAGCAATCAGCCCCAGCATTTT
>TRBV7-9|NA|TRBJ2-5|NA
CASSLQGRGRTQETQYF
TGTGCCAGCAGCTTACAGGGTCGGGGACGGACACAAGAGACCCAGTACTTC
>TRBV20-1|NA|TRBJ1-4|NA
CSAGDSGLNEKLFF
TGCAGTGCTGGAGACTCAGGGCTTAATGAAAAACTGTTTTTT
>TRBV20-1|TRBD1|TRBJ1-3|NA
CSARDGTGGAGNTIYF
TGCAGTGCTAGAGATGGGACAGGCGGCGCCGGAAACACCATATATTTT